This T cell receptor beta chain was sequenced for a study of cytomegalovirus exposure and HLA in healthy donors. About this clone: Its antigen remains unknown.

The study's findings and limits: In a later analysis, donors in an Asian-associated ancestry cluster reportedly had fewer N-insertions in productive TCRs than the cohort mean.

The ends were cut back, 5 bases at V and 2 bases at J, with 10 bases in the middle. The germline V gene encodes CDR1 SGHNT and CDR2 YYREEE (reference sequence). This CDR3 region has 13 residues. The PCR was carried out with 60 Vbeta primers and 13 Jbeta primers. Here immunoSEQ multiplex PCR was the method, and the copy in TCRdb shows in-frame clones only, minus some. The listing records 100,000 to 150,000 clones. The chain recombines TRBV5-4 with TRBJ1-1; D remains unclear. Sequences were obtained from PBMCs. This sequence originates from a woman aged 35 to 49 in good health and CMV-seronegative. In DNA form, the CDR3 reads TGTGCCAGCAGATCAGATCCTAACACTGAAGCTTTCTTT. Protein sequence: CASRSDPNTEAFF.